This entry describes one TCR beta chain. The target antigen is unknown. The sample comes from a study of cytomegalovirus exposure and HLA in healthy donors. Findings and limits, study-wide: Available immune exposure information was restricted to CMV serostatus only. In a later analysis, HLA-associated TCR beta chains were more clonally expanded than equally common others.

In the PCR, 60 Vbeta and 13 Jbeta primers were used. Here immunoSEQ multiplex PCR was the method, and the copy in TCRdb shows in-frame clones only, minus some. In the table there are approximately 110,000 clones, over 75% of which are singletons. The germline V gene encodes CDR1 SGHTA and CDR2 FQGNSA. The CDR3 is made up of 13 amino acids. V dropped 3 bases and J dropped 0 bases, with 5 bases sitting between them. The clonotype was recovered from a human donor in good health. The chain combines TRBV7-2 with TRBJ1-1, with D unclear. Source material: PBMCs. CDR3 DNA sequence: TGTGCCAGCAGCTTCAGGTTGAACACTGAAGCTTTCTTT. Translating it yields CASSFRLNTEAFF.